This is a list of T cell receptor beta chains from one sample in a study of a mutant IDH1 vaccine in newly diagnosed glioma. Libraries were prepared by immunoSEQ multiplex PCR; TCRdb keeps only in-frame clonotypes and omits some of them. Of about 56,000 clones listed, over 70% are singletons. Their recognized antigens are unknown. Sequencing used PBMCs, obtained from a glioma patient whose treatment included an IDH1 peptide vaccine. The receptors originated from a man in his forties or fifties with glioma. CDR3s include the opening cysteine and the closing phenylalanine or tryptophan. D genes are given only for firm matches. Part of the rows lack a size; the others show once, few, many or a class for expanded clones.

d_call cdr3_length clone_size j_call v_call cdr3_aa cdr3_nt
. 12 . TRBJ1-1 TRBV27 CASSGGNTEAFF TGTGCCAGCAGCGGGGGAAACACTGAAGCTTTCTTT
. 14 once TRBJ2-3 TRBV7-3 CASSLLGYTDTQYF TGTGCCAGCAGCTTATTAGGGTACACAGATACGCAGTATTTT
. 16 . TRBJ2-6 TRBV25-1 CASRGALGSGANVLTF TGTGCCAGCAGGGGGGCCCTTGGCTCTGGGGCCAACGTCCTGACTTTC
TRBD1 14 . TRBJ1-1 TRBV7-9 CASSRDRGNTEAFF TGTGCCAGCAGCCGGGACAGGGGGAACACTGAAGCTTTCTTT
. 13 . TRBJ2-2 TRBV2 CASSLTGGGELFF TGTGCCAGCAGTTTGACTGGGGGCGGGGAGCTGTTTTTT
TRBD2 15 . TRBJ2-3 TRBV9 CASSVAGRGGDTQYF TGTGCCAGCAGCGTAGCTGGGAGGGGCGGGGATACGCAGTATTTT
TRBD1 15 once TRBJ2-7 TRBV5-6 CASRLPGQGADEQYF TGTGCCAGCAGGCTTCCGGGACAGGGGGCAGACGAGCAGTACTTC
. 13 . TRBJ2-2 TRBV5-4 CASSLVGTGELFF TGTGCCAGCAGCTTGGTCGGCACCGGGGAGCTGTTTTTT
TRBD1 16 few TRBJ1-5 TRBV19 CASSIGTGGGNQPQHF TGTGCCAGTAGTATCGGGACAGGGGGGGGCAATCAGCCCCAGCATTTT
. 13 . TRBJ2-7 TRBV29-1 CSVTGKGLYEQYF TGCAGCGTTACAGGGAAGGGTTTATACGAGCAGTACTTC
. 14 medium-sized TRBJ1-5 TRBV15 CATKMTGSNQPQHF TGTGCCACCAAGATGACAGGCTCTAATCAGCCCCAGCATTTT
. 11 . TRBJ2-7 TRBV20-1 CSAPGPYEQYF TGCAGTGCTCCGGGCCCCTACGAGCAGTACTTC
. 15 . TRBJ2-1 TRBV9 CASSSQQGGYNEQFF TGTGCCAGCAGCTCACAGCAAGGCGGATACAATGAGCAGTTCTTC
. 13 . TRBJ1-4 TRBV9 CASSVRLNEKLFF TGTGCCAGCAGCGTACGACTTAATGAAAAACTGTTTTTT
. 20 . TRBJ1-6 TRBV4-2 CASSQDNVAMLGLNNSPLHF TGTGCCAGCAGCCAAGATAACGTGGCTATGTTGGGGCTCAATAATTCACCCCTCCACTTT
. 15 . TRBJ1-2 TRBV27 CASSSYRGEDYGYTF TGTGCCAGCAGTAGCTATAGGGGGGAGGACTATGGCTACACCTTC
. 13 . TRBJ1-1 TRBV5-1 CASSVSRDVEAFF TGCGCCAGCAGCGTATCCCGGGACGTTGAAGCTTTCTTT
TRBD1 13 . TRBJ1-1 TRBV29-1 CSGKTGRNTEAFF TGCAGCGGTAAGACAGGGAGGAACACTGAAGCTTTCTTT
. 19 . TRBJ1-1 TRBV7-8 CASSASGRGRRRLNTEAFF TGTGCCAGCAGCGCCTCTGGTCGGGGACGACGGCGATTGAACACTGAAGCTTTCTTT
. 15 . TRBJ1-2 TRBV2 CASSVSDSSNYGYTF TGTGCCAGCAGTGTTTCGGACAGCTCTAACTATGGCTACACCTTC
. 14 . TRBJ2-7 TRBV5-1 CASSPGEEADEQYF TGCGCCAGCAGCCCTGGAGAGGAGGCGGACGAGCAGTACTTC
TRBD2 16 . TRBJ2-1 TRBV9 CASSVGGTSRDNEQFF TGTGCCAGCAGCGTGGGCGGGACTAGCCGCGACAATGAGCAGTTCTTC
TRBD2 15 large TRBJ2-1 TRBV12-5 CASGPGTSSYNEQFF TGTGCTAGTGGTCCCGGGACTAGCAGCTACAATGAGCAGTTCTTC
TRBD1 13 few TRBJ1-5 TRBV19 CASSGQGIQPQHF TGTGCCAGTAGCGGACAGGGAATTCAGCCCCAGCATTTT
. 16 . TRBJ1-1 TRBV19 CASSIKRRVTATEAFF TGTGCCAGTAGTATAAAACGCAGGGTGACGGCCACTGAAGCTTTCTTT
. 13 few TRBJ2-7 TRBV4-3 CASSQALRNEQYF TGCGCCAGCAGCCAAGCCCTCCGGAACGAGCAGTACTTC
. 13 few TRBJ2-3 TRBV5-1 CASSLDSTDTQYF TGCGCCAGCAGCTTGGACAGCACAGATACGCAGTATTTT
. 12 few TRBJ1-2 TRBV9 CASQRANYGYTF TGTGCCAGTCAACGGGCCAACTATGGCTACACCTTC
. 11 once TRBJ2-1 TRBV6-6 CASSTGHEQFF TGTGCCAGCAGTACGGGGCATGAGCAGTTCTTC
. 13 . TRBJ1-5 TRBV7-2 CASSPVQHQPQHF TGTGCCAGCAGCCCAGTTCAACATCAGCCCCAGCATTTT
. 14 . TRBJ2-5 TRBV7-2 CASSSPASGETQYF TGTGCCAGCAGCTCCCCTGCCTCCGGAGAGACCCAGTACTTC
. 13 . TRBJ1-1 TRBV29-1 CSVEGSGGREAFF TGCAGCGTTGAAGGTTCCGGGGGCAGAGAAGCTTTCTTT
. 13 . TRBJ2-7 TRBV7-2 CASSGQGINEQYF TGTGCCAGCAGCGGGCAGGGAATAAACGAGCAGTACTTC
TRBD1 16 . TRBJ2-7 TRBV19 CASSIDGQGSPYEQYF TGTGCCAGTAGTATAGACGGACAGGGGTCCCCCTACGAGCAGTACTTC
. 12 once TRBJ2-6 TRBV7-8 CASSSGANVLTF TGTGCCAGCAGCTCTGGGGCCAACGTCCTGACTTTC
TRBD1 17 few TRBJ1-3 TRBV9 CASSVYSGTGTRNTIYF TGTGCCAGCAGCGTATACTCCGGGACAGGGACTAGAAACACCATATATTTT
TRBD2 15 . TRBJ2-3 TRBV5-8 CASSLVGLAGDTQYF TGTGCCAGCAGCTTGGTGGGACTAGCTGGGGATACGCAGTATTTT
TRBD1 14 . TRBJ2-3 TRBV5-1 CASSLQGVADTQYF TGCGCCAGCAGCTTACAGGGGGTCGCAGATACGCAGTATTTT
. 13 . TRBJ1-4 TRBV4-2 CASSPSGAEKLFF TGTGCCAGCAGCCCCTCTGGGGCCGAAAAACTGTTTTTT